A selection of T cell receptor beta chains follows, all from one sample in a study of T-cell memory formation after mild COVID-19. TCRdb fed the 5' RACE reads into MiXCR, producing one record per CDR3 protein. The sample has fewer than 350,000 distinct CDR3 sequences; roughly an eighth are singletons. Input material: PBMCs or a T cell subset sorted from them (not recorded which). All receptors come from a man aged 18 to 30 who had mild COVID-19 (a few samples of this study predate the infection). Cell type and time point are not known. The CDR3 runs from the conserved cysteine through the conserved F or W. D genes are given only for firm matches. Clone size is shown for a subset of rows, as once, few, many or a class of expanded clone.

j_gene,abundance,d_gene,v_gene,CDR3aa,CDR3nt
TRBJ2-5,many,.,TRBV5-6,CASSLSPQETQYF,TGTGCCAGCAGCTTGTCGCCGCAAGAGACCCAGTACTTC
TRBJ1-2,few,.,TRBV6-5,CASSYSATDGYTF,TGTGCCAGCAGTTACTCCGCGACAGATGGCTACACCTTC
TRBJ2-7,.,.,TRBV12-3/TRBV12-4,CASSPSGEHEQYF,TGTGCCAGCAGTCCCTCAGGGGAACACGAGCAGTACTTC
TRBJ2-5,few,.,TRBV11-1,CASSRHPAGQETQYF,TGTGCCAGCAGCCGACACCCCGCGGGGCAAGAGACCCAGTACTTC
TRBJ1-1,few,.,TRBV15,CATSSSGGFTEAFF,TGTGCCACCAGCAGTTCGGGCGGTTTCACTGAAGCTTTCTTT
TRBJ1-2,few,.,TRBV6-5,CASSYIGNYGYTF,TGTGCCAGCAGTTACATCGGGAACTATGGCTACACCTTC
TRBJ2-1,many,TRBD1,TRBV7-9,CASSSDDWDRGPYNEQFF,TGTGCCAGCAGCTCGGACGACTGGGACAGGGGGCCCTACAATGAGCAGTTCTTC
TRBJ2-3,.,.,TRBV4-1,CASSRLFGTDTQYF,TGCGCCAGCAGCCGCCTCTTCGGCACAGATACGCAGTATTTT
TRBJ2-2,.,.,TRBV4-2,CASSQVPSTGNTGELFF,TGTGCCAGCAGCCAAGTCCCTTCGACAGGGAACACCGGGGAGCTGTTTTTT
TRBJ1-1,many,TRBD1,TRBV18,CASRDSLMNTEAFF,TGTGCCAGTCGGGACAGTTTGATGAACACTGAAGCTTTCTTT
TRBJ2-7,.,.,TRBV18,CASSPLLPSGREKYEQYF,TGTGCCAGCTCACCACTACTCCCCTCGGGACGGGAGAAATACGAGCAGTACTTC
TRBJ2-5,few,.,TRBV21-1,CASSTDRGETQYF,TGTGCCAGCAGCACTGACAGGGGGGAGACCCAGTACTTC
TRBJ2-3,.,TRBD2,TRBV10-3,CAISDPSGASTDTQYF,TGTGCCATCAGCGACCCTAGCGGGGCTAGCACAGATACGCAGTATTTT
TRBJ2-7,.,.,TRBV7-9,CATLGTDSYEQYF,TGTGCCACCCTGGGGACGGACTCCTACGAGCAGTACTTC
TRBJ2-5,.,.,TRBV6-1,CASSERGETQYF,TGTGCCAGCAGTGAAAGGGGGGAGACCCAGTACTTC
TRBJ2-5,few,.,TRBV6-2/TRBV6-3,CASSYETQYF,TGTGCCAGCAGTTACGAGACCCAGTACTTC
TRBJ2-2,.,TRBD2,TRBV20-1,CSAIVSGGELNTGELFF,TGCAGTGCTATTGTTAGCGGGGGGGAATTGAACACCGGGGAGCTGTTTTTT
TRBJ1-5,few,.,TRBV20-1,CSARDAGISNQPQHF,TGCAGTGCTAGGGACGCGGGGATTAGCAATCAGCCCCAGCATTTT
TRBJ2-7,few,.,TRBV4-2,CASSRTGGGESYEQYF,TGTGCCAGCAGCCGGACGGGAGGGGGCGAGTCCTACGAGCAGTACTTC
TRBJ1-6,few,.,TRBV7-6,CASSRAKNSPLHF,TGTGCCAGCAGCCGGGCAAAAAATTCACCCCTCCACTTT
TRBJ2-2,.,TRBD2,TRBV2,CASGRGTSSFGELFF,TGTGCCAGCGGAAGGGGGACTAGTTCCTTCGGGGAGCTGTTTTTT
TRBJ2-3,few,TRBD2,TRBV29-1,CSVDGDVAGVTDTQYF,TGCAGCGTTGACGGGGATGTAGCGGGGGTGACAGATACGCAGTATTTT
TRBJ1-2,few,TRBD1,TRBV28,CASSEGQNYGYTF,TGTGCCAGCAGTGAGGGACAGAACTATGGCTACACCTTC
TRBJ2-7,.,.,TRBV20-1,CSARGGPGYEQYF,TGCAGTGCGCGCGGAGGACCCGGGTACGAGCAGTACTTC
TRBJ1-5,few,.,TRBV20-1,CSARGAANQPQHF,TGCAGTGCTAGAGGGGCAGCAAATCAGCCCCAGCATTTT
TRBJ2-2,.,.,TRBV20-1,CSARSGTGELFF,TGCAGTGCTAGATCTGGCACCGGGGAGCTGTTTTTT
TRBJ1-6,few,.,TRBV7-9,CASTSSGEGALHF,TGTGCCAGCACCTCGTCGGGGGAGGGAGCCCTCCACTTT
TRBJ2-7,few,.,TRBV4-1,CASSLLPSYEQYF,TGCGCCAGCAGCCTCCTCCCATCCTACGAGCAGTACTTC
TRBJ2-1,.,TRBD2,TRBV4-1,CASSQRGVEFF,TGCGCCAGCAGCCAGCGGGGGGTGGAGTTCTTC
TRBJ2-3,few,.,TRBV12-3/TRBV12-4,CASSQTPSPTDTQYF,TGTGCCAGCAGCCAAACCCCGTCGCCCACAGATACGCAGTATTTT
TRBJ2-3,many,TRBD2,TRBV7-2,CASSALAGGPDTQYF,TGTGCCAGCAGCGCTCTAGCGGGGGGTCCAGATACGCAGTATTTT
TRBJ2-3,few,TRBD2,TRBV6-4,CASSAGRGAVDTQYF,TGTGCCAGCAGCGCGGGGCGGGGGGCCGTAGATACGCAGTATTTT
TRBJ2-1,.,TRBD1,TRBV6-2/TRBV6-3,CASSYQPGQVYNEQFF,TGTGCCAGCAGTTACCAACCGGGACAGGTATACAATGAGCAGTTCTTC
TRBJ1-3,few,.,TRBV6-1,CASSVRQGFGNTIYF,TGTGCCAGCAGTGTACGGCAGGGCTTCGGAAACACCATATATTTT
TRBJ1-6,few,.,TRBV7-2,CASSYTVISPLHF,TGTGCCAGCAGCTATACCGTAATTTCACCCCTCCACTTT
TRBJ2-1,few,TRBD2,TRBV7-6,CASSLSPSGGNEQFF,TGTGCCAGCAGCTTAAGCCCTAGCGGGGGCAATGAGCAGTTCTTC
TRBJ2-3,many,TRBD1,TRBV30,CAWRQNPGTGQYF,TGTGCCTGGCGACAAAACCCCGGGACAGGGCAGTATTTT
TRBJ2-2,few,.,TRBV6-1,CASSGQVGTGELFF,TGTGCCAGCAGTGGGCAGGTGGGGACTGGGGAGCTGTTTTTT
TRBJ2-3,few,TRBD2,TRBV5-5,CASSIGTRERTDTQYF,TGTGCCAGCAGCATAGGGACTAGGGAGCGAACAGATACGCAGTATTTT
TRBJ2-1,.,TRBD1,TRBV6-5,CASSPTGFAYNEQFF,TGTGCCAGCAGTCCGACAGGGTTCGCCTACAATGAGCAGTTCTTC
TRBJ2-5,.,.,TRBV21-1,CASYLDTRYF,TGTGCCAGCTACCTAGACACCCGGTACTTC
TRBJ2-3,many,.,TRBV4-2,CASSQDVDTQYF,TGTGCCAGCAGCCAAGATGTAGATACGCAGTATTTT
TRBJ2-5,many,.,TRBV5-1,CASSLVVPAGDQETQYF,TGCGCCAGCAGCTTGGTAGTTCCGGCAGGTGACCAAGAGACCCAGTACTTC
TRBJ2-1,.,.,TRBV10-3,CAISEPASGQQEFF,TGTGCCATCAGTGAGCCTGCTTCGGGCCAACAGGAGTTCTTC
TRBJ2-1,.,TRBD1,TRBV20-1,CSARFSWTGRNEQFF,TGCAGTGCTAGATTTTCTTGGACAGGGCGCAATGAGCAGTTCTTC
TRBJ2-4,few,.,TRBV19,CASSISGAKNIQYF,TGTGCCAGTAGTATATCAGGGGCCAAAAACATTCAGTACTTC